This T cell receptor beta chain stems from a study of patients and donors after allogeneic stem cell transplantation. TCRdb re-called the RT-PCR reads through MiXCR, storing one row per CDR3 protein. The repertoire has about 210,000 distinct CDR3 sequences, roughly two fifths of them found once; the top ten carry 11%. Trimming cost V 3 bases and J 1 base, with 10 bases left between them. This CDR3 has 15 residues. This clonotype was seen more than once but under ten times. The sequencing sample was made of blood, either unsorted or a sorted T cell fraction (not recorded which). The clonotype originates from a human donor who was either an allogeneic HSCT recipient or a stem cell or donor lymphocyte infusion donor (not recorded which). It is not recorded whose cells these are; they may come from a transplant donor. The chain joins TRBV12-3 or TRBV12-4 to TRBJ1-5, with D perhaps TRBD1 (5 bases). CDR3 in amino acids: CASSFGHRSNQPQHF. Written as DNA, the CDR3 is TGTGCCAGCAGTTTCGGACACAGAAGCAATCAGCCCCAGCATTTT.